Presented here are 27 T cell receptor beta chains from one specimen sequenced in a study of graft-versus-host responses after intestinal transplantation. The assay was immunoSEQ multiplex PCR, and TCRdb's table has in-frame clones only and misses some. Of about 120,000 clones in the sample, about 93% were seen once. Which antigens these TCRs recognize remains unknown. Sequenced material: unstimulated CD4+ T cells sorted from spleen or lymph node cells, taken before intestinal transplant. All receptors come from a human donor who received an intestinal transplant.

This clone was counted only a few times. This rearrangement joins TRBV6-6 to TRBJ1-1, with TRBD1 identical over 7 bases. The length of the CDR3 is 13 residues. The germline V gene has CDR1 MNHNY and CDR2 SVGAGI (reference sequence). Trimming at V came to 6 bases and at J to 2 bases, leaving 3 bases not matched to a gene. CDR3 in DNA: TGTGCCAGCAGGGACAGGAGCAACACTGAAGCTTTCTTT. Amino acids: CASRDRSNTEAFF.

The CDR3 DNA reads as TGTGCCAGCAGCTCGGGACAGTACAATGAGCAGTTCTTC. Protein product: CASSSGQYNEQFF. The chain recombines TRBV7-6 with TRBJ2-1, with TRBD1 identical over 7 bases. Germline CDR1 is SGHVS and CDR2 is FNYEAQ. There are 13 residues in the CDR3. V was clipped by 4 bases and J by 4 bases; unmatched bases: 1.

V is TRBV20-1 and J is TRBJ1-2, with D uncertain. The CDR3 totals 10 residues. Germline lookup yields CDR1 DFQATT and CDR2 SNEGSKA (reference sequence). V was shortened by 8 bases and J by 8 bases, with 12 bases between the two germline ends. The CDR3 loop reads CSPALEGYTF. Written as DNA, the CDR3 is TGCAGTCCCGCTTTGGAGGGCTACACCTTC.

This chain links TRBV10-3 with TRBJ1-5; maybe TRBD1 (5 bases). Trimming shortened V by 0 bases and J by 3 bases, and 12 bases separated the two germline ends. CDR1 and CDR2 (germline): ENHRY, SYGVKD. The CDR3 runs to 16 residues. The DNA for the CDR3 is TGTGCCATCAGTGAGTCAACAGGCGGGCTCAATCAGCCCCAGCATTTT. This gives the protein CAISESTGGLNQPQHF.

V and J are TRBV7-8 and TRBJ2-7; tentatively, D is TRBD1 or TRBD2 (6 bases each). The CDR3 length is 15 residues. Germline CDR1 SGHVS, CDR2 FQNEAQ. V shed 1 base and J shed 3 bases, with 13 bases lying between them. The CDR3: CASSLGQGGLYEQYF. The CDR3 bases are TGTGCCAGCAGCTTAGGACAAGGGGGACTCTACGAGCAGTACTTC.

The rearrangement uses TRBV7-3 and TRBJ2-2; D remains ambiguous. CDR3 length: 14 residues. V was shortened by 5 bases and J by 7 bases, with 14 bases between the two germline ends. From germline, CDR1 is SGHTA and CDR2 FQGTGA. The DNA of the CDR3 is TGTGCCAGCAGCATTACCCCCCTATTCGGGGAGCTGTTTTTT. Translating it yields CASSITPLFGELFF.

The chain couples TRBV7-3 to TRBJ2-2; 7 positions match TRBD2. The CDR3 has 16 residues. Germline-derived CDR1 and CDR2 are SGHTA and FQGTGA. Trimming at V came to 2 bases and at J to 3 bases, leaving 6 bases not matched to a gene. The CDR3 loop reads CASSLVGGPDTGELFF. The CDR3 DNA reads TGTGCCAGCAGCTTAGTGGGAGGGCCCGACACCGGGGAGCTGTTTTTT.

The chain links TRBV11-2 to TRBJ1-3, with D tentatively TRBD1 (6 bases). The CDR3 loop spans 16 amino acids. The germline gives CDR1 SGHAT, CDR2 FQNNGV. V was shortened by 5 bases and J by 0 bases, with 14 bases between the two germline ends. The CDR3 bases are TGTGCCAGCAGCCCCTTAGGGACATCCTCTGGAAACACCATATATTTT. Protein sequence: CASSPLGTSSGNTIYF.

The chain combines TRBV18 with TRBJ2-3, with a weak D call TRBD2 (6 bases). Germline CDR1 and CDR2: KGHSH and LQKENI. The ends were cut back, 5 bases at V and 4 bases at J, with 10 bases in the middle. This CDR3 has 13 residues. CDR3 sequence reads: CASSSSSADTQYF. In DNA, the CDR3 is TGTGCCAGCTCAAGCTCTAGCGCAGATACGCAGTATTTT.

The V gene is TRBV6-5, the J gene TRBJ1-5, with TRBD1 matching 9 bases. This CDR3 comprises 14 residues. Germline V gene lookup returns CDR1 MNHEY and CDR2 SVGAGI. Trimming took 5 bases from V and 4 from J; bases not matched to a gene: 3. The CDR3 protein is CASSPDRGNQPQHF. The CDR3 DNA reads as TGTGCCAGCAGTCCGGACAGGGGAAATCAGCCCCAGCATTTT.

The V call is TRBV5-1, the J call TRBJ2-7, with D possibly being TRBD1 (5 bases). The CDR3 spans 17 residues. Germline V CDR1 and CDR2: SGHRS, YFSETQ. V shed 4 bases and J shed 3 bases, with 23 bases lying between them. The CDR3 is CASSHLTDRAQFYEQYF. DNA for the CDR3: TGCGCCAGCAGCCATCTGACAGACCGGGCCCAATTCTACGAGCAGTACTTC. Variable domain in full (rest from reference TRBV5-1 and TRBJ2-7): KAGVTQTPRYLIKTRGQQVTLSCSPISGHRSVSWYQQTPGQGLQFLFEYFSETQRNKGNFPGRFSGRQFSNSRSEMNVSTLELGDSALYLCASSHLTDRAQFYEQYFGPGTRLTVT.

The V and J genes are TRBV28 and TRBJ2-3; D is possibly TRBD2 (5 bases). CDR1 MDHEN and CDR2 SYDVKM come from the germline V gene. This CDR3 comprises 12 residues. V gave up 5 bases and J gave up 10 bases, with 13 bases separating them. CDR3 residues: CASSAGLYSQYF. CDR3 in DNA: TGTGCCAGCAGTGCCGGACTTTACTCGCAGTATTTT.

V and J are TRBV27 and TRBJ2-4; 12 bases are shared with TRBD2. The CDR3 covers 19 residues. Germline-derived CDR1 and CDR2 are MNHEY and SMNVEV (reference sequence). With 5 bases clipped from V and 0 bases from J, the junction kept 11 bases outside the gene matches. The CDR3 spells CASSRDTSGRMRAKNIQYF. For the CDR3, the DNA is TGTGCCAGCAGTCGAGACACTAGCGGGAGGATGAGAGCCAAAAACATTCAGTACTTC.

This clone has a single count. The gene calls are TRBV6-5 and TRBJ2-3; 10 positions agree with TRBD2. Germline assignment: CDR1 MNHEY and CDR2 SVGAGI. The length of the CDR3 is 15 residues. The V segment lost 6 bases and the J segment 7 bases; nucleotides outside the gene matches: 10. The CDR3, as DNA: TGTGCCAGCAGCTACGGACTAGCGGAATTCTATACGCAGTATTTT. It specifies CASSYGLAEFYTQYF.

This clone occurred a few times. This chain joins TRBV19 and TRBJ1-2; the D gene is possibly TRBD1 (6 bases). The CDR3 consists of 15 residues. Germline V gene data show CDR1 as LNHDA and CDR2 as SQIVND (reference sequence). Trimming took off 8 bases at V and 6 bases at J, with 22 bases between the two ends. For the CDR3, the DNA is TGTGCCAGTCTAGACAGGCCCCGGAAGGAGAATGGCTACACCTTC. Amino acid sequence: CASLDRPRKENGYTF.

This clone appeared a single time. The chain couples TRBV2 to TRBJ2-7; possible D gene TRBD2, 5 bases. Germline assignment: CDR1 SNHLY and CDR2 FYNNEI. V lost 7 bases to trimming and J lost 2 bases, with 15 bases between them. The CDR3 totals 14 residues. The DNA for the CDR3 is TGTGCCAGCAATCGTATAGGGAGTACCTACGAGCAGTACTTC. Amino acid sequence: CASNRIGSTYEQYF.

The V call is TRBV7-3, the J call TRBJ2-1, with 10 bases that match TRBD2. J was trimmed by 0 bases and V by 5 bases; bases with no gene match: 1. The CDR3 is 15 amino acids. The germline CDR1 and CDR2 sequences are SGHTA and FQGTGA. CDR3 nucleotide sequence: TGTGCCAGCAGCCCTAGCGGGAGCTCCTACAATGAGCAGTTCTTC. Amino acid sequence: CASSPSGSSYNEQFF.

The V call is TRBV5-4, the J call TRBJ2-2; D is perhaps TRBD2 (7 bases). V dropped 0 bases and J dropped 4 bases, with 13 bases sitting between them. This CDR3 region has 16 residues. CDR1 is SGHNT and CDR2 is YYREEE in the germline V gene (reference sequence). CDR3 loop: CASSLARGAGTGELFF. CDR3 nucleotides: TGTGCCAGCAGCTTGGCACGGGGGGCGGGCACCGGGGAGCTGTTTTTT.

In its sample, this clone was seen a few times. The chain carries TRBV28 and TRBJ2-7; TRBD1 is a possible D gene (6 bases). The ends were cut back, 5 bases at V and 9 bases at J, with 23 bases in the middle. The CDR3 has 15 amino acids. CDR1 MDHEN and CDR2 SYDVKM come from the germline V gene. DNA for the CDR3: TGTGCCAGCAGTCCTTATGGTCAGGGGATGGGTGCGCAGTACTTC. It yields the protein CASSPYGQGMGAQYF.

The chain is built from TRBV20-1 and TRBJ1-1, with unresolved D. V was clipped by 5 bases and J by 8 bases, with 12 bases between them. This CDR3 is built from 11 residues. From germline, CDR1 is DFQATT and CDR2 SNEGSKA (reference sequence). In DNA, the CDR3 is TGCAGTGCTCTCATTGGGGTGGAAGCTTTCTTT. This translates into CSALIGVEAFF.

V gene TRBV19 combines with J gene TRBJ2-4; 9 nucleotides align to TRBD1. With 3 bases clipped from V and 8 bases from J, the junction kept 5 bases outside the gene matches. Germline V gives CDR1 LNHDA, CDR2 SQIVND (reference sequence). The CDR3 runs to 14 residues. DNA of the CDR3: TGTGCCAGTAGTATGGGACAGGGCTGGGACATTCAGTACTTC. Translation gives CASSMGQGWDIQYF.

The chain couples TRBV25-1 to TRBJ2-3, with unresolved D. The CDR3 is 16 amino acids. V was pared by 4 bases and J by 6 bases, with 20 bases between. Germline CDR1 is MGHDK and CDR2 is SYGVNS. CDR3 sequence (DNA): TGTGCCAGCAGTGGATCCTCGACCGGAACCTGGGATACGCAGTATTTT. Its protein product is CASSGSSTGTWDTQYF.

The chain recombines TRBV6-5 with TRBJ2-7; 8 nucleotides line up with TRBD2. Unmatched junction bases numbered 7, after V lost 6 bases and J lost 3 bases. This CDR3 region has 14 residues. Germline V lookup: CDR1 MNHEY, CDR2 SVGAGI. CDR3 DNA: TGTGCCAGCAGCCGAGCGGGAGACAACTACGAGCAGTACTTC. Translated: CASSRAGDNYEQYF.

This rearrangement joins TRBV11-3 to TRBJ1-5, with no clear D. This CDR3 contains 17 residues. The V gene lost 2 bases and the J gene lost 2 bases, with 16 bases spanning the gap. Germline loops: CDR1 SGHNT, CDR2 YENEEA. CDR3 residues: CASSLYYRGSGNQPQHF. The CDR3, as DNA: TGTGCCAGCAGCTTATATTACCGGGGTTCCGGCAATCAGCCCCAGCATTTT.

The chain carries TRBV6-5 and TRBJ1-3; unclear D gene. Looked up from germline, CDR1 is MNHEY and CDR2 is SVGAGI. V shed 0 bases and J shed 4 bases, with 13 bases lying between them. The CDR3 has 16 amino acids. The chain's CDR3 is CASSYSSFGLGNTIYF. The CDR3 DNA sequence: TGTGCCAGCAGTTACTCATCTTTCGGCCTGGGAAACACCATATATTTT.

This chain joins TRBV27 and TRBJ1-3; TRBD1 matches 9 bases. The CDR3 has 15 amino acids. Trimming took 5 bases from V and 2 from J; bases not matched to a gene: 4. Germline V lookup: CDR1 MNHEY, CDR2 SMNVEV (reference sequence). The CDR3 protein is CASSPRTGAGNTIYF. The CDR3 DNA follows: TGTGCCAGCAGTCCCAGGACAGGGGCTGGAAACACCATATATTTT.

The V gene is TRBV10-1, the J gene TRBJ2-1; the D call may be TRBD1 or TRBD2 (5 bases each). Trimming pared 4 bases from V and 9 bases from J, leaving 13 bases between. Germline loops: CDR1 WNHNN, CDR2 SYGVQD (reference sequence). CDR3 length equals 13 residues. The CDR3: CASSVDSGGEQFF. The CDR3 bases are TGCGCCAGCAGTGTCGATTCTGGGGGTGAGCAGTTCTTC.